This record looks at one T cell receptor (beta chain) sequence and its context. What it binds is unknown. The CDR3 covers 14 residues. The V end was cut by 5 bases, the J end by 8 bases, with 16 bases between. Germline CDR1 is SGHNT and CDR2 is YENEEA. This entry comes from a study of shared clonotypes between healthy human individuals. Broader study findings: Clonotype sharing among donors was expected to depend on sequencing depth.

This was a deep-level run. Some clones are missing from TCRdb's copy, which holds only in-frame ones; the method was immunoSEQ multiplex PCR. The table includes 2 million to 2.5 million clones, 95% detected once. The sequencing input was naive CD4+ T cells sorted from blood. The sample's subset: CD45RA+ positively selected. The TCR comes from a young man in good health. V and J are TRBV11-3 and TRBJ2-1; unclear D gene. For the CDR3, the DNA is TGTGCCAGCAGCCCTACCTACGCGGATCATGAGCAGTTCTTC. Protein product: CASSPTYADHEQFF.